The clone carrying this TCR beta chain occurred many times. No antigen is known for it. The TCRbeta library was prepared with unique molecular identifiers. A single record per CDR3 protein comes from TCRdb applying MiXCR to the PCR reads. The repertoire holds a few hundred thousand distinct CDR3 sequences, with 11% as singletons. The data stem from a study of T-cell reconstitution after alpha-beta-depleted transplantation in children. General study points: Some patients showed high day-60 TCRbeta diversity, which derived from surviving recipient T cells and thymic progenitors.

With V trimmed by 3 bases and J by 2 bases, 14 bases remained unmatched. Per germline, CDR1 KGHDR and CDR2 SFDVKD. CDR3 length: 18 residues. This receptor was taken from a male patient aged 2-9 years who had a stem cell transplant for chronic granulomatous disease, so the T cells may come from the graft donor. The J gene is TRBJ2-5, the V gene TRBV24-1; TRBD2 agrees at 7 bases. The starting material was peripheral blood, obtained 180 days after TCRalphabeta/CD19-depleted stem cell transplant. CDR3 sequence: CATSDPVPGRRGQETQYF. DNA of the CDR3: TGTGCCACCAGTGATCCCGTTCCTGGACGGCGGGGGCAAGAGACCCAGTACTTC.